A selection of T cell receptor beta chains follows, all from one sample in a study of T cell responses to AZD1222 COVID-19 vaccine. Assay used: immunoSEQ multiplex PCR; TCRdb lists only in-frame clones, some missing. The sample has about 69,000 clones; 80% are singletons. The material sequenced was peripheral blood, taken 28 days after the second AZD1222 dose. Every receptor here comes from an adult who received the AZD1222 COVID-19 vaccine. Both conserved end residues are part of each CDR3. A D gene is named only where the DNA matches it firmly. Clone size appears in some rows only: once, few, many, or a class for an expanded clone.

D gene	V gene	clone size	CDR3 length	J gene	CDR3 DNA	CDR3 protein
NA	TRBV19	NA	15	TRBJ1-2	TGTGCCAGTAGTATAGTTTCCGGCGGGGGCTATGGCTACACCTTC	CASSIVSGGGYGYTF
NA	TRBV5-6	NA	15	TRBJ1-4	TGTGCCAGCAGCTTGGGTGGGGGGAGAAATGAAAAACTGTTTTTT	CASSLGGGRNEKLFF
NA	TRBV29-1	NA	12	TRBJ2-2	TGCAGCGTTGGACAGAACACCGGGGAGCTGTTTTTT	CSVGQNTGELFF
NA	TRBV6-5	NA	12	TRBJ1-1	TGTGCCAGCGGAGGCATAGATACTGAAGCTTTCTTT	CASGGIDTEAFF
NA	TRBV18	NA	14	TRBJ1-3	TGTGCCAGCTCACCAACGCCAGTTGGAAACACCATATATTTT	CASSPTPVGNTIYF
NA	TRBV3-1/TRBV3-2	NA	13	TRBJ1-5	TGTGCCAGCAGCCAAGCCGAAAATCAGCCCCAGCATTTT	CASSQAENQPQHF
NA	TRBV7-9	NA	16	TRBJ2-1	TGTGCCAGCAGTCTACGGGGGGCTAGCTCCTACAATGAGCAGTTCTTC	CASSLRGASSYNEQFF
NA	TRBV5-5	NA	13	TRBJ1-5	TGTGCCAGCAGCGGGGATGGTGGACAGCCCCAGCATTTT	CASSGDGGQPQHF
NA	TRBV20-1	NA	11	TRBJ1-4	TGCAGTCCGGGCCAAGGGGAAAAACTGTTTTTT	CSPGQGEKLFF
NA	TRBV7-2	once	13	TRBJ2-3	TGTGCCAGCAGCTTGGTTTGGACAGATACGCAGTATTTT	CASSLVWTDTQYF
NA	TRBV4-1	NA	16	TRBJ2-7	TGCGCCAGCAGCACCCCCCGGGCGGGGAGCTCCTACGAGCAGTACTTC	CASSTPRAGSSYEQYF
NA	TRBV6-5	NA	13	TRBJ1-1	TGTGCCAGCAGAGGGGGGGTTAACACTGAAGCTTTCTTT	CASRGGVNTEAFF
NA	TRBV7-9	NA	13	TRBJ2-5	TGTGCCAGCAGCTTATTGGAAAAAGAGACCCAGTACTTC	CASSLLEKETQYF
NA	TRBV19	NA	11	TRBJ2-2	TGTGCCAGTAGTCTGCCCGGGGAGCTGTTTTTT	CASSLPGELFF